The T cell receptor (beta chain) under discussion was sequenced for a study of blood T cell repertoires in COVID-19 (dated by TCRdb to 2018 to 2021). As for the study more broadly: Collaborator samples came from the United States, Italy and Spain and covered acute and convalescent phases of COVID-19. The material from the prospective study consisted of cDNA or gDNA derived from T cells, B-cell-depleted T cells, or PBMCs. Deeply sampled blood TCRbeta repertoires from subjects exposed to, actively infected with, or recovered from COVID-19 were included in the dataset. The repertoires were released in a freely available public database intended as a resource for research on the immune response to SARS-CoV-2. Samples came from the ongoing ImmuneRACE study (first 160 participants) plus 1,254 subjects from 6 global collaborators. The sample metadata nearly always contained a de-identified subject ID, COVID-19 status, age in years and sex. Where available, HLA class I and class II types were taken from metadata supplied by the sample provider and were not determined by assay-based typing.

Regarding this clone: The clone's antigen remains unknown. One base away there is no much larger clone; base qualities are not given.

Each collaborating institution followed its own protocols to collect whole blood in K2EDTA tubes. For TCRbeta analysis, collaborators shipped samples in one of three forms: frozen whole blood, isolated PBMCs, or DNA extracted from either of those sample types. Counted from cysteine to phenylalanine, this CDR3 has 15 amino acids. Only the CDR3 DNA stays, 45 bases, in frame from base 1. CDR1 is given as SGHAT and CDR2 as FQNNGV, both from the germline V gene. Trimming takes 0 bases off V and 8 bases off J; junction bases not matched to a gene: 6. The research as a whole found: The quantity of clinical and demographic metadata differed by source and by participant and was supplied without curation.

TCRbeta CDR3 regions were amplified from genomic DNA by means of the immunoSEQ Assay, a bias-controlled multiplex PCR. The authors' analysis ran thus. Nucleated cell counts per sample were estimated from amplification of reference gene primers within the assay. To quantify the absolute abundance of each unique TCRbeta CDR3 rearrangement, sequence reads were collapsed and filtered. For each sample, productive Simpson clonality was calculated as the square root of Simpson's diversity index over productive rearrangements. TCRdb provides this immuneACCESS table in a form limited to in-frame rearrangements. Some clones are lacking; in checked studies, under half of them reflect an unresolved V gene, and why the rest are absent is not known. V, J and clone size are those of that table, while D and trimming were read from the DNA. This sample has 250,000 to 300,000 clones in its table, and around 86% of those were observed once. The ten largest make up 2% to 2.5% of the sample.

Recombination joined TRBV11-2 with TRBJ2-3; 9 bases in between match TRBD2. The receptor was isolated from a man in his fifties with acute or convalescent COVID-19. Sequenced: peripheral blood. The bases are TGTGCCAGCAGCTTAGATTTCGCTAGCGGGGCTACGCAGTATTTT. Protein translation: CASSLDFASGATQYF.